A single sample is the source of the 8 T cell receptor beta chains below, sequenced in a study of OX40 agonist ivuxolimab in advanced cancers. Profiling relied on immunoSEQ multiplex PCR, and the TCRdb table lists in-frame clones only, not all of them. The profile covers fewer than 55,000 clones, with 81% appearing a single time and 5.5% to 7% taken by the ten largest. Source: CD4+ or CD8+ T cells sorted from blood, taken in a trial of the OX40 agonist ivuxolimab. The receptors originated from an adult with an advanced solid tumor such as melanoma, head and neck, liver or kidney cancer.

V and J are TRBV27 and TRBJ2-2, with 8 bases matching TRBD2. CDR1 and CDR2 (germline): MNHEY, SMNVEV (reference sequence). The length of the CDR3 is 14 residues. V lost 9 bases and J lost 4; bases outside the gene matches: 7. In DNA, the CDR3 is TGTGCCAGTAGCGGGATGGGTATCACCGGGGAGCTGTTTTTT. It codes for CASSGMGITGELFF.

The CDR3 region has the DNA TGTGCCAGCAGTTTGGGGGAGGCCAAAAACATTCAGTACTTC. Its protein product is CASSLGEAKNIQYF. The chain joins TRBV28 to TRBJ2-4, with D perhaps assigned TRBD1 or TRBD2 (5 bases each). Germline loops: CDR1 MDHEN, CDR2 SYDVKM. The CDR3 is 14 residues long. V gave up 3 bases and J gave up 1 base, with 7 bases separating them.

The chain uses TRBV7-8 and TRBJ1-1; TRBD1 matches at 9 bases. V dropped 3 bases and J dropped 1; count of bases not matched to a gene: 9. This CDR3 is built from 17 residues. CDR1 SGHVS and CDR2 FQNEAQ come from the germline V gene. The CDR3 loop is CASSFGQGYTKNTEAFF. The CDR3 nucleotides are TGTGCCAGCAGCTTTGGACAGGGGTATACTAAGAACACTGAAGCTTTCTTT. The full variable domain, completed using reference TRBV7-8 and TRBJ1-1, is GAGVSQSPRYKVAKRGQDVALRCDPISGHVSLFWYQQALGQGPEFLTYFQNEAQLDKSGLPSDRFFAERPEGSVSTLKIQRTQQEDSAVYLCASSFGQGYTKNTEAFFGQGTRLTVV.

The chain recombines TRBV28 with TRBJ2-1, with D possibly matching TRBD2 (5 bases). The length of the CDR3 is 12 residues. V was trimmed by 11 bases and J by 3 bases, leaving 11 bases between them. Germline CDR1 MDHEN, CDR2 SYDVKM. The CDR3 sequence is CAGCRDYNEQFF. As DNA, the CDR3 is TGTGCCGGATGCCGGGACTACAATGAGCAGTTCTTC. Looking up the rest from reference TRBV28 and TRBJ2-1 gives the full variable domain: DVKVTQSSRYLVKRTGEKVFLECVQDMDHENMFWYRQDPGLGLRLIYFSYDVKMKEKGDIPEGYSVSREKKERFSLILESASTNQTSMYLCAGCRDYNEQFFGPGTRLTVL.

CDR3 region: CASSQAGQGYEQYF. The CDR3 DNA is TGTGCCAGCAGCCAAGCGGGACAGGGTTACGAGCAGTACTTC. V is TRBV4-2 and J is TRBJ2-7; 9 bases match TRBD1. Germline trimming cut 1 base from V and 4 bases from J; bases unmatched to any gene: 2. From germline, CDR1 is LGHNA and CDR2 YNFKEQ. The CDR3 runs to 14 residues.

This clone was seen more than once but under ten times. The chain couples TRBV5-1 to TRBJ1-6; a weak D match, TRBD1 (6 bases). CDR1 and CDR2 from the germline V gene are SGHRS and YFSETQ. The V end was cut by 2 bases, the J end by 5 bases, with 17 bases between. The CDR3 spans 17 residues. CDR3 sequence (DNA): TGCGCCAGCAGCTTACTGCCGAGGACAGTGAATAATTCACCCCTCCACTTT. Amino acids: CASSLLPRTVNNSPLHF. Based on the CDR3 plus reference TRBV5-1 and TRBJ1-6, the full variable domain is KAGVTQTPRYLIKTRGQQVTLSCSPISGHRSVSWYQQTPGQGLQFLFEYFSETQRNKGNFPGRFSGRQFSNSRSEMNVSTLELGDSALYLCASSLLPRTVNNSPLHFGNGTRLTVT.

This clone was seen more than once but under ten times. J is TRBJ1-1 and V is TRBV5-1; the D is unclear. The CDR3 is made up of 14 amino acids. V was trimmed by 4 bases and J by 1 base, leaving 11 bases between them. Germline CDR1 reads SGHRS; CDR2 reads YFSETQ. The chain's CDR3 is CASSHGFGNTEAFF. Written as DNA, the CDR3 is TGCGCCAGCAGCCACGGCTTTGGGAACACTGAAGCTTTCTTT.

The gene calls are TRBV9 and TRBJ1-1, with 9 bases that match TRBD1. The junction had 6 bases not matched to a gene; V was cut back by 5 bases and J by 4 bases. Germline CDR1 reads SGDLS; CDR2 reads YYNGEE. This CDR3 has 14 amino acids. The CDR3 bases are TGTGCCAGCAGTCCGCTGACAGGGGGCACTGAAGCTTTCTTT. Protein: CASSPLTGGTEAFF.